This note documents a single T cell receptor (beta chain) sequence. Antigen specificity is unknown. Amplification used 60 Vbeta primers and 13 Jbeta primers. Original processing methods: In a later analysis, the count reached about 75 million unique TCR beta chains, with 10 million to 14 million shared. TCRdb's table, derived via immunoSEQ multiplex PCR, lists solely in-frame clones and lacks some. V and J calls and clone size follow that table, whereas D and trimming were derived from the DNA. The data contain around 94,000 clones, roughly 85% of them singletons. This CDR3 region has 14 residues. The V and J ends lost 1 base and 5 bases respectively, with 11 bases between them. The V gene's germline CDR1 is MGHDK and CDR2 SYGVNS. The record originates from a study of cytomegalovirus exposure and HLA in healthy donors. Regarding the study as a whole: Among the most significant clusters, several appeared linked to common viral pathogens in a later analysis.

Everyone who donated was a healthy bone marrow donor. Though probably carrying unrecorded immune exposures, donors were nominally healthy at sampling. This receptor was taken from a man aged 40-49 years in good health and CMV-seronegative. Sequenced: PBMCs. The chain carries TRBV25-1 and TRBJ1-2; D possibly corresponds to TRBD1 (5 bases). The CDR3 sequence: CASSEFETAYGYTF. CDR3 nucleotide sequence: TGTGCCAGCAGTGAATTTGAGACAGCTTATGGCTACACCTTC.